A single sample gave rise to the 30 T cell receptor beta chains below, sequenced in a study of CXCR3-negative and CXCR3-positive naive CD8 T cells. The TRB cDNA libraries were prepared by 5' RACE with UMI labels. No DNA is given; TCRdb re-called the 5' RACE reads and lists each CDR3 protein once. The table for this sample gives tens of thousands of distinct CDR3 sequences. Sequencing input: memory CD8+ T cells from blood. The receptor source for this set is a human donor in good health. Some clones in this sample may be carry-over from other donors' samples.

This chain links TRBV28 with TRBJ2-1; TCRdb returns TRBD2, unconfirmable since there is no DNA. This CDR3 is built from 15 residues. The germline CDR1 and CDR2 sequences are MDHEN and SYDVKM. Here the CDR3 reads CASSSVLASNNEQFF.

The chain links TRBV7-6 to TRBJ2-7. The CDR3 runs 16 residues. Looked up from germline, CDR1 is SGHVS and CDR2 is FNYEAQ. CDR3 amino acids: CASSLAPDRNSYEQYF.

J is TRBJ2-3 and V is TRBV7-6; as DNA is missing, the TRBD1 call by TCRdb cannot be tested. This CDR3 is built from 18 residues. Germline loops: CDR1 SGHVS, CDR2 FNYEAQ. CDR3 region: CASSLEFFRGPGTDTQYF.

The gene calls are TRBV28 and TRBJ2-7; TCRdb designates TRBD2, a call that cannot be tested without DNA. Germline V lookup: CDR1 MDHEN, CDR2 SYDVKM. CDR3 length: 14 amino acids. The CDR3 reads CASSLRQGLYEQYF.

The V gene is TRBV4-2, the J gene TRBJ2-7; TCRdb selects TRBD1, and the lack of DNA leaves this call unchecked. This CDR3 has 16 amino acids. CDR1 is LGHNA, CDR2 YNFKEQ, per germline. The CDR3 spells CASSQEGAGEGYEQYF.

The chain couples TRBV28 to TRBJ2-5; TCRdb's assignment of TRBD2 cannot be checked, as there is no DNA. CDR3 length: 16 residues. Germline V CDR1 and CDR2: MDHEN, SYDVKM. The CDR3 region is CASSLSPERERETQYF.

V is TRBV5-5 and J is TRBJ2-5; lacking DNA, the TRBD1 call made by TCRdb goes unchecked. This CDR3 comprises 12 residues. CDR1 is SGHKS and CDR2 is YYEKEE in the germline V gene (reference sequence). The CDR3 region is CASSYVGDEQFF.

Measured by frequency, this clonotype is medium-sized. The genes are TRBV6-2 or TRBV6-3 and TRBJ2-7. The CDR3 has 12 residues. The V gene's germline CDR1 is MNHEY and CDR2 SVGEGT. The chain's CDR3 is CASSSTVYEQYF.

The V call is TRBV15, the J call TRBJ1-1; the TCRdb D gene call, TRBD1, has no DNA to confirm it. From germline, CDR1 is LNHNV and CDR2 YYDKDF (reference sequence). The CDR3 contains 15 residues. The CDR3 region is CATEPGAGENTEAFF.

The V and J genes are TRBV29-1 and TRBJ2-5; TCRdb names TRBD2, which stays unverified in the absence of DNA. The germline V gene encodes CDR1 SQVTM and CDR2 ANQGSEA. The CDR3 spans 17 residues. The CDR3: CSAAPGLAGTRRETQYF.

The chain carries TRBV29-1 and TRBJ2-4; with no DNA, the TCRdb D assignment of TRBD2 cannot be verified. The length of the CDR3 is 13 residues. Germline-derived CDR1 and CDR2 are SQVTM and ANQGSEA. Here the CDR3 reads CSARGTDKNIQYF.

This sequence joins TRBV15 and TRBJ1-1. The CDR3 is 15 residues long. Germline V gene data show CDR1 as LNHNV and CDR2 as YYDKDF (reference sequence). This chain's CDR3 is CATSRDRQMNTEAFF.

CDR3 sequence reads: CASSVGWGRDYEQYF. The genes are TRBV9 and TRBJ2-7; TCRdb's assignment of TRBD1 cannot be checked, as there is no DNA. The germline gives CDR1 SGDLS, CDR2 YYNGEE. The length of the CDR3 is 15 residues.

The chain employs TRBV13 and TRBJ2-1; absent DNA, TCRdb's TRBD2 call cannot be checked. Germline assignment: CDR1 PRHDT and CDR2 FYEKMQ (reference sequence). The length of the CDR3 is 18 residues. This CDR3 is CACGLGSGSITFYNEQFF.

The gene calls are TRBV28 and TRBJ2-7; the TCRdb call, TRBD2, lacks DNA for checking. Germline values: CDR1 MDHEN, CDR2 SYDVKM. The CDR3 has 15 amino acids. CDR3: CASSLPWGKPYEQYF.

The V gene is TRBV5-1, the J gene TRBJ2-2. Looked up from germline, CDR1 is SGHRS and CDR2 is YFSETQ. This CDR3 is built from 13 residues. The CDR3 spells CASSLASIGELFF.

The chain joins TRBV6-2 or TRBV6-3 to TRBJ2-7; the TRBD2 assignment by TCRdb is unverifiable without DNA. CDR1 MNHEY and CDR2 SVGEGT come from the germline V gene. The CDR3 sequence is 15 residues long. The CDR3 sequence: CASSAELAGDYEQYF.

V and J are TRBV12-3 or TRBV12-4 and TRBJ2-1. This CDR3 spans 17 amino acids. The CDR3 protein is CASSLRLTSSSYNEQFF.

V usage is TRBV29-1 and J usage is TRBJ2-1; TCRdb indicates TRBD2, and absent DNA this call remains unverified. The CDR3 is 14 residues long. The germline gives CDR1 SQVTM, CDR2 ANQGSEA. CDR3 region: CSGRTSGSYNEQFF.

The rearrangement joins TRBV7-9 to TRBJ1-1. CDR1 is SEHNR and CDR2 is FQNEAQ in the germline V gene (reference sequence). This CDR3 contains 16 residues. CDR3 protein: CASSSRELTGNTEAFF.

This chain links TRBV4-2 with TRBJ1-1. Per the germline V gene, CDR1 is LGHNA and CDR2 is YNFKEQ. The CDR3 is made up of 15 amino acids. CDR3 protein: CASSQVQGEDTEAFF.

The V call is TRBV28, the J call TRBJ2-4. The CDR3 runs to 13 residues. Germline V gene sequence: CDR1 MDHEN, CDR2 SYDVKM. The CDR3 protein is CASSLFLADIQYF. Full variable domain (missing parts from reference TRBV28 and TRBJ2-4): DVKVTQSSRYLVKRTGEKVFLECVQDMDHENMFWYRQDPGLGLRLIYFSYDVKMKEKGDIPEGYSVSREKKERFSLILESASTNQTSMYLCASSLFLADIQYFGAGTRLSVL.

CDR3 sequence: CATSREYGDTHGYTF. The V call is TRBV15, the J call TRBJ1-2; TCRdb reports TRBD1, a call that lacks DNA to check it against. The CDR3 loop spans 15 amino acids. The germline V gene has CDR1 LNHNV and CDR2 YYDKDF (reference sequence).

The chain combines TRBV9 with TRBJ2-1. From germline, CDR1 is SGDLS and CDR2 YYNGEE. The CDR3 runs 14 residues. CDR3 sequence reads: CASSFHSSYNEQFF.

V is TRBV7-8 and J is TRBJ2-2; no DNA is available, so the TRBD1 call from TCRdb remains unchecked. The CDR3 covers 12 residues. CDR1 SGHVS and CDR2 FQNEAQ come from the germline V gene. CDR3 sequence reads: CASSPGVVELFF.

CDR3 residues: CASSYSQDGFGEQYF. The chain combines TRBV6-5 with TRBJ2-7. The CDR3 consists of 15 residues. Germline CDR1 is MNHEY and CDR2 is SVGAGI.

The CDR3 here is CSVETDSAAYEQYF. The genes are TRBV29-1 and TRBJ2-7; TCRdb's D call of TRBD1 is untestable without DNA. The CDR3 is made up of 14 amino acids. CDR1 is SQVTM, CDR2 ANQGSEA, per germline.

The chain recombines TRBV15 with TRBJ1-1; TCRdb reports TRBD1, a call that lacks DNA to check it against. This CDR3 spans 13 amino acids. CDR1 is LNHNV, CDR2 YYDKDF, per germline (reference sequence). This CDR3 reads CATSRFPAPEAFF.

V usage is TRBV4-3 and J usage is TRBJ2-4. Germline CDR1 LGHNA, CDR2 YSLEER. The CDR3 contains 16 residues. The CDR3 here is CASSQEVLGSKNIQYF.

The rearrangement joins TRBV20-1 to TRBJ2-7; TCRdb's D call of TRBD2 is untestable without DNA. The CDR3 totals 18 residues. Germline V CDR1 and CDR2: DFQATT, SNEGSKA (reference sequence). The CDR3 region is CSARDWRLAGVASYEQYF.